Below, 32 T cell receptor beta chains from the same sample are listed, as sequenced in a study of blood T cell repertoires in COVID-19. The method was immunoSEQ multiplex PCR; TCRdb's version includes in-frame clones alone and lacks a portion of them. The sample contains about 50,000 clones, 70% to 90% of which appear only once. The sample taken for sequencing was peripheral blood. These receptors came from a human donor in a cohort sampled during active COVID-19. The donor label of this sample is uncertain.

The rearrangement joins TRBV7-9 to TRBJ2-5, with TRBD2 identical over 10 bases. J gave up 5 bases and V 1 base, and 7 bases lay outside the gene matches. The CDR3 is 16 amino acids. Germline loops: CDR1 SEHNR, CDR2 FQNEAQ (reference sequence). Here the CDR3 DNA reads TGTGCCAGCAGCTTAGATTCAACTAGCGGGGTTGAGACCCAGTACTTC. It translates to CASSLDSTSGVETQYF.

The genes are TRBV7-9 and TRBJ2-5; 11 bases line up with TRBD1. The V and J ends lost 5 bases and 4 bases, in that order; junction bases with no gene match: 12. This CDR3 has 17 amino acids. The germline CDR1 and CDR2 sequences are SEHNR and FQNEAQ (reference sequence). This CDR3 reads CASSPSRDRGVGETQYF. The CDR3 DNA is TGTGCCAGCAGCCCTAGTAGGGACAGGGGGGTCGGAGAGACCCAGTACTTC.

CDR3 region: CASSPQGTSVPQYF. The CDR3 nucleotides are TGTGCCAGCAGCCCCCAAGGGACTAGCGTTCCCCAGTACTTC. The V and J genes are TRBV7-2 and TRBJ2-4, with 10 bases identical to TRBD2. Germline values: CDR1 SGHTA, CDR2 FQGNSA. The CDR3 totals 14 residues. Trimming took 5 bases from V and 13 from J; bases not matched to a gene: 11.

This clone appeared a single time. The rearrangement uses TRBV5-6 and TRBJ1-4, with 10 bases lining up with TRBD1. This CDR3 is built from 16 residues. Germline CDR1 SGHDT, CDR2 YYEEEE. V was pared by 2 bases and J by 4 bases, with 5 bases of the junction left unmatched. CDR3: CASSFGTGANNEKLFF. For the CDR3, the DNA is TGTGCCAGCAGCTTTGGGACAGGGGCGAATAATGAAAAACTGTTTTTT.

The chain is built from TRBV5-1 and TRBJ1-4; D may be TRBD1 (5 bases). CDR3 length equals 17 residues. The germline V gene encodes CDR1 SGHRS and CDR2 YFSETQ. V lost 0 bases to trimming and J lost 5 bases, with 17 bases between them. Here the CDR3 reads CASSLEGSPTGNEKLFF. DNA for the CDR3: TGCGCCAGCAGCTTGGAGGGGTCCCCAACCGGCAATGAAAAACTGTTTTTT.

The rearrangement uses TRBV14 and TRBJ2-1; 8 bases agree with TRBD2. The V gene's germline CDR1 is SGHDN and CDR2 FVKESK. With V trimmed by 5 bases and J by 9 bases, 12 bases remained unmatched. CDR3 length equals 15 residues. The CDR3 DNA sequence: TGTGCCAGCAGCTTGAGAGGCGGGGGGTTGGGTGAGCAGTTCTTC. Translation gives CASSLRGGGLGEQFF.

This clone appeared a single time. This chain uses TRBV19 with TRBJ2-5; 8 bases fit TRBD1. The CDR3 runs to 15 residues. Germline lookup yields CDR1 LNHDA and CDR2 SQIVND (reference sequence). Unmatched junction bases numbered 11, after V lost 7 bases and J lost 4 bases. CDR3: CASTPDRGDGETQYF. CDR3 nucleotide sequence: TGTGCCAGTACCCCCGACAGGGGCGATGGAGAGACCCAGTACTTC.

The chain is built from TRBV21-1 and TRBJ2-3; the table's D gene call, TRBD2, was not cross checked with the DNA. TRBV21-1 is an annotated pseudogene. This CDR3 region has 16 residues. The CDR3 region is CARINREGGFTDTQYF. The CDR3 nucleotides read TGTGCCAGAATCAACAGGGAGGGGGGCTTCACAGATACGCAGTATTTT.

V usage is TRBV12-3 or TRBV12-4 and J usage is TRBJ1-2; no clear D gene. V dropped 6 bases and J dropped 4 bases, with 9 bases sitting between them. This CDR3 contains 12 residues. This CDR3 is CASSSSVYGYTF. CDR3 nucleotide sequence: TGTGCCAGCAGCAGTTCCGTCTATGGCTACACCTTC.

V gene TRBV29-1 combines with J gene TRBJ2-3; TRBD2 agrees at 8 bases. Germline V lookup: CDR1 SQVTM, CDR2 ANQGSEA. The CDR3 is 15 residues long. V lost 5 bases to trimming and J lost 2 bases; unmatched junction nucleotides: 9. Written as DNA, the CDR3 is TGCAGCGTTATTAGAGCGGGGGAACCCACAGATACGCAGTATTTT. Translating gives CSVIRAGEPTDTQYF.

The chain has TRBV6-5 and TRBJ1-2; no clear D gene. This CDR3 has 14 amino acids. Germline V gives CDR1 MNHEY, CDR2 SVGAGI. The V and J ends lost 6 bases and 0 bases respectively, with 11 bases between them. The CDR3 is CASSYIQTNYGYTF. The CDR3 region has the DNA TGTGCCAGCAGCTACATACAGACTAACTATGGCTACACCTTC.

V usage is TRBV5-1 and J usage is TRBJ1-2; D is perhaps TRBD1 (5 bases). Trimming took 4 bases from V and 6 from J, leaving 10 bases between them. Germline V gene data show CDR1 as SGHRS and CDR2 as YFSETQ. This CDR3 contains 12 residues. CDR3 in amino acids: CASSAQGNGYTF. The CDR3 DNA is TGCGCCAGCAGCGCCCAGGGAAATGGCTACACCTTC.

This clone has just a few counts. This chain joins TRBV11-2 and TRBJ1-3, with D unclear. Germline V CDR1 and CDR2: SGHAT, FQNNGV. Deletions cut 1 base from V and 7 bases from J, with 11 bases between. This CDR3 region has 14 residues. This CDR3 is CASSLAGFGNTIYF. CDR3 sequence (DNA): TGTGCCAGCAGCTTAGCGGGGTTTGGGAACACCATATATTTT.

This chain uses TRBV21-1 with TRBJ2-2; the table's D call TRBD1 went unverified against the DNA. TRBV21-1 constitutes a pseudogene. There are 10 residues in the CDR3. Here the CDR3 reads CAPHPGELFF. The CDR3 DNA is TGTGCCCCCCATCCCGGGGAGCTGTTTTTT.

The chain is built from TRBV7-9 and TRBJ1-6, with D unclear. CDR3 length: 18 residues. The V and J ends lost 7 bases and 7 bases respectively, with 26 bases between them. Germline V gene data show CDR1 as SEHNR and CDR2 as FQNEAQ (reference sequence). CDR3 residues: CASTRSRRQQLENSPLHF. DNA of the CDR3: TGTGCCAGCACCCGCAGTCGCAGGCAACAGTTAGAGAATTCACCCCTCCACTTT.

Note on this clone: Sequence at one end of the junction differs from germline and may be a read error. The DNA for the CDR3 is TGTGCTAGCAGCCCAATTAAAGACAGGGGGCTTGGAGCTTTCTTT. Protein product: CASSPIKDRGLGAFF. The chain is built from TRBV7-7 and TRBJ1-1, with 10 positions matching TRBD1. This CDR3 is built from 15 residues. Germline V gene sequence: CDR1 SSHAT, CDR2 FNYEAQ (reference sequence). The full variable domain, rest sourced from reference TRBV7-7 and TRBJ1-1, is GAGVSQSPRYKVTKRGQDVTLRCDPISSHATLYWYQQALGQGPEFLTYFNYEAQPDKSGLPSDRFSAERPEGSISTLTIQRTEQRDSAMYRCASSPIKDRGLGAFFGQGTRLTVV.

This chain links TRBV20-1 with TRBJ2-3, with 10 bases that match TRBD2. The germline CDR1 and CDR2 sequences are DFQATT and SNEGSKA (reference sequence). V dropped 3 bases and J dropped 0; count of bases not matched to a gene: 9. CDR3 length: 17 amino acids. The CDR3 sequence is CSASPSGGVMSTDTQYF. As DNA, the CDR3 is TGCAGTGCTAGTCCCAGCGGGGGGGTAATGAGCACAGATACGCAGTATTTT.

This clone was seen just once. The chain links TRBV24-1 to TRBJ1-5; 8 bases map to TRBD1. Per germline, CDR1 KGHDR and CDR2 SFDVKD. V trimming: 6 bases; J trimming: 7 bases; junction bases outside the gene matches: 7. The CDR3 runs to 14 residues. The CDR3: CATSKQGDNQPQHF. DNA of the CDR3: TGTGCCACCAGTAAACAGGGGGATAACCAGCCCCAGCATTTT.

The CDR3 coding sequence is TGTGCCAGCAGCGCACACAGGGGAGTCCGGGAGACCCAGTACTTC. This sequence encodes CASSAHRGVRETQYF. This chain connects TRBV7-9 to TRBJ2-5; 7 positions match TRBD1. Germline CDR1 and CDR2: SEHNR and FQNEAQ (reference sequence). V shed 5 bases and J 5 bases; nucleotides not matched to a gene: 11. This CDR3 is built from 15 residues.

The chain is built from TRBV4-1 and TRBJ2-3, with TRBD2 matching over 10 bases. The CDR3 consists of 16 residues. J gave up 2 bases and V 5 bases, and 7 bases lay outside the gene matches. CDR1 and CDR2 (germline): MGHRA, YSYEKL. CDR3 amino acids: CASSGRLAGDTDTQYF. The CDR3 bases are TGCGCCAGCAGCGGCCGCCTAGCGGGGGACACAGATACGCAGTATTTT.

The chain uses TRBV5-1 and TRBJ2-1; possible D gene TRBD1, 6 bases. CDR1 and CDR2 from the germline V gene are SGHRS and YFSETQ. V lost 4 bases and J lost 3, with 14 bases in between. The CDR3 is 15 amino acids. The CDR3 coding sequence is TGCGCCAGCAGCGCGACAGGAGTATACTACAATGAGCAGTTCTTC. Translation: CASSATGVYYNEQFF.

The chain combines TRBV5-4 with TRBJ1-1; tentative D call: TRBD1 (6 bases). V lost 0 bases and J lost 5, with 14 bases in between. Germline lookup yields CDR1 SGHNT and CDR2 YYREEE (reference sequence). CDR3 length equals 15 residues. This chain's CDR3 is CASSLEGAGATEAFF. In nucleotides, the CDR3 is TGTGCCAGCAGCTTGGAAGGCGCGGGGGCTACTGAAGCTTTCTTT.

The chain has TRBV1 and TRBJ1-5. TRBV1 is annotated as a pseudogene. The CDR3 contains 13 residues. DNA of the CDR3: TGCACCAGCATCGGGGAGAACAATCAGCCCCAGCATTTT. It yields the protein CTSIGENNQPQHF.

This chain connects TRBV6-2 or TRBV6-3 to TRBJ1-1; the D is unclear. The CDR3 runs to 13 residues. The V gene's germline CDR1 is MNHEY and CDR2 SVGEGT. V lost 2 bases and J 1 base, leaving 5 bases between the germline ends. CDR3 nucleotide sequence: TGTGCCAGCAGTTACCTCCGGAACACTGAAGCTTTCTTT. The encoded protein is CASSYLRNTEAFF.

This clone was found a few times. The chain combines TRBV19 with TRBJ2-7; TRBD1 is a possible D gene (6 bases). The V end was cut by 6 bases, the J end by 8 bases, with 17 bases between. There are 13 residues in the CDR3. Germline V gene sequence: CDR1 LNHDA, CDR2 SQIVND (reference sequence). The CDR3 region has the DNA TGTGCCAGTAGCCTGGGACAAGCTGGGAAGCAGTACTTC. Translated, it gives CASSLGQAGKQYF.

The chain carries TRBV29-1 and TRBJ2-2; 7 bases fit TRBD1. The germline gives CDR1 SQVTM, CDR2 ANQGSEA. The CDR3 length is 14 residues. The CDR3 nucleotides are TGCAGTATAAACAGGGGAAGGAACACCGGGGAGCTGTTTTTT. Residues: CSINRGRNTGELFF.

The chain couples TRBV4-3 to TRBJ1-6; no definite D call. From germline, CDR1 is LGHNA and CDR2 YSLEER. This CDR3 comprises 16 residues. V lost 0 bases, J lost 9 bases, and 15 bases lay in between. CDR3 loop: CASSQDSTSSGSPLHF. The CDR3 region has the DNA TGCGCCAGCAGCCAAGATTCAACATCATCGGGTTCACCCCTCCACTTT.

In DNA form, the CDR3 reads TGTGCCATCAGTACTAGGGGGGGAGATCAGCCCCAGCATTTT. Encoded protein: CAISTRGGDQPQHF. The chain has TRBV10-3 and TRBJ1-5; a possible D gene is TRBD1 (6 bases). The length of the CDR3 is 14 residues. Germline V gives CDR1 ENHRY, CDR2 SYGVKD. Trimming cost V 5 bases and J 5 bases, with 13 bases left between them.

This clone was observed a few times. The chain is built from TRBV4-2 and TRBJ1-2, with D uncertain. Germline V lookup: CDR1 LGHNA, CDR2 YNFKEQ. The CDR3 is made up of 14 amino acids. Trimming stripped 0 bases from V and 0 bases from J, with 5 bases between. The CDR3 nucleotides read TGTGCCAGCAGCCAAGAGGCCTCTAACTATGGCTACACCTTC. Protein product: CASSQEASNYGYTF.

The chain is built from TRBV7-2 and TRBJ2-1; the match to TRBD2 covers 10 bases. The CDR3 has 18 amino acids. V lost 4 bases to trimming and J lost 4 bases; unmatched junction nucleotides: 13. Germline loops: CDR1 SGHTA, CDR2 FQGNSA. In DNA form, the CDR3 reads TGTGCCAGCAGCTCCCCTAGGGAGCGGGGGGGCCCGTACAATGAGCAGTTCTTC. Protein product: CASSSPRERGGPYNEQFF.

This chain connects TRBV7-9 to TRBJ1-6; no clear D. CDR1 is SEHNR and CDR2 is FQNEAQ in the germline V gene (reference sequence). The CDR3 consists of 12 residues. V lost 5 bases, J lost 10 bases, and 9 bases lay in between. CDR3 nucleotide sequence: TGTGCCAGCAGCGTGACTGACTCACCCCTCCACTTT. The encoded protein is CASSVTDSPLHF. Drawing the rest from reference TRBV7-9 and TRBJ1-6, the complete variable domain is DTGVSQNPRHKITKRGQNVTFRCDPISEHNRLYWYRQTLGQGPEFLTYFQNEAQLEKSRLLSDRFSAERPKGSFSTLEIQRTEQGDSAMYLCASSVTDSPLHFGNGTRLTVT.

The chain recombines TRBV6-6 with TRBJ2-3, with 16 positions matching TRBD2. The V gene's germline CDR1 is MNHNY and CDR2 SVGAGI (reference sequence). The CDR3 covers 16 residues. After removal of 6 bases from V and 9 bases from J, the junction contained 9 bases not matched to a gene. CDR3 sequence: CASRHGTSGGAGTQYF. In nucleotides, the CDR3 is TGTGCCAGCAGGCACGGGACTAGCGGGGGGGCGGGCACGCAGTATTTT.